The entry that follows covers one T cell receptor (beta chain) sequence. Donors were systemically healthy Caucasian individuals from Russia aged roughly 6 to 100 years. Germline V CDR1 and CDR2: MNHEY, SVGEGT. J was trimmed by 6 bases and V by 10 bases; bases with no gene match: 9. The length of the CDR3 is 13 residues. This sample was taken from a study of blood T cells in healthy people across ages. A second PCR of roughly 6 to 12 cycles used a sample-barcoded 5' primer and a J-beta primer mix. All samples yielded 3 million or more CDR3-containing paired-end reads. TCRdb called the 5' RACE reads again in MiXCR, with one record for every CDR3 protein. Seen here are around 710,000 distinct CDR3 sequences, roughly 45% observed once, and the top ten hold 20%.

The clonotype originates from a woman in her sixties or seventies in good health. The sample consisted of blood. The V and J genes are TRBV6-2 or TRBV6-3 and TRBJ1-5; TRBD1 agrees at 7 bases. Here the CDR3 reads CATNTGAGQPQHF. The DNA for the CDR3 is TGTGCCACCAATACAGGGGCGGGTCAGCCCCAGCATTTT.